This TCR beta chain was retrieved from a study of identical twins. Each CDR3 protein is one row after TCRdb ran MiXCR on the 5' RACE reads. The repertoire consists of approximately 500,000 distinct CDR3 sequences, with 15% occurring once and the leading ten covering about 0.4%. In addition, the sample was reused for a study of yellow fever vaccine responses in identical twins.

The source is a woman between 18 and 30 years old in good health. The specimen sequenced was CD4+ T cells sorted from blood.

The CDR3 nucleotides read TGTGCCAGCAGCCAAGGCCCCGTGGGAAATCAAGAGACCCAGTACTTC. It yields the protein CASSQGPVGNQETQYF. The chain links TRBV4-2 to TRBJ2-5; D gene uncertain. Germline loops: CDR1 LGHNA, CDR2 YNFKEQ. The CDR3 is made up of 16 amino acids. The ends were cut back, 1 base at V and 2 bases at J, with 14 bases in the middle.